These 27 T cell receptor beta chains were sequenced from one sample in a study of T cell responses to AZD1222 COVID-19 vaccine. The assay was immunoSEQ multiplex PCR, and TCRdb's table has in-frame clones only and misses some. The data hold 68,000 or so clones, with approximately 91% observed a single time. Sequences were derived from peripheral blood, sampled on day 0 of AZD1222 vaccination. The receptors derive from an adult in good health.

This clone occurred a few times. CDR3 sequence: CSARQGPYEQYF. CDR3 DNA: TGCAGCGCCAGACAGGGGCCCTACGAGCAGTACTTC. The chain employs TRBV29-1 and TRBJ2-7; TRBD1 aligns across 8 bases. Germline trimming cut 7 bases from V and 2 bases from J; bases unmatched to any gene: 4. The CDR3 has 12 amino acids. Germline CDR1 SQVTM, CDR2 ANQGSEA.

V is TRBV27 and J is TRBJ2-3; D perhaps matches TRBD2 (6 bases). Germline V gene data show CDR1 as MNHEY and CDR2 as SMNVEV (reference sequence). The CDR3 spans 13 residues. Deletions cut 6 bases from V and 5 bases from J, with 12 bases between. The CDR3 spells CASSPGREDTQYF. DNA of the CDR3: TGTGCCAGCAGCCCAGGGCGGGAAGATACGCAGTATTTT.

J is TRBJ1-5 and V is TRBV28; perhaps TRBD1 as D (5 bases). This CDR3 region has 15 residues. Germline V gene data show CDR1 as MDHEN and CDR2 as SYDVKM. V was pared by 1 base and J by 7 bases, with 14 bases between. CDR3 nucleotide sequence: TGTGCCAGCAGTTTATTGGGGGGGGGAGCCCAGCCCCAGCATTTT. Residues: CASSLLGGGAQPQHF.

A single count supports this clone. The chain combines TRBV7-2 with TRBJ2-5; D ambiguous. V shed 4 bases and J shed 4 bases, with 16 bases lying between them. The CDR3 runs 15 residues. Germline V gene sequence: CDR1 SGHTA, CDR2 FQGNSA. The CDR3 coding sequence is TGTGCCAGCAGCTACCGGACCCAAATTCCAGAGACCCAGTACTTC. Its protein is CASSYRTQIPETQYF.

This chain joins TRBV5-1 and TRBJ2-6, with TRBD1 matching over 8 bases. V was clipped by 5 bases and J by 4 bases; unmatched bases: 8. The CDR3 contains 16 residues. Germline V lookup: CDR1 SGHRS, CDR2 YFSETQ. The CDR3 here is CASSSGQGGGANVLTF. The DNA of the CDR3 is TGCGCCAGCAGTTCAGGACAGGGCGGCGGGGCCAACGTCCTGACTTTC.

The DNA for the CDR3 is TGTGCCAGCAGCCATAGGCGGGGGATCAATCAGCCCCAGCATTTT. This codes for CASSHRRGINQPQHF. The V call is TRBV14, the J call TRBJ1-5, with D possibly TRBD1 on 5 matching bases. The CDR3 spans 15 residues. With 3 bases removed from V and 3 bases from J, the gap between germline ends came to 12 bases. CDR1 is SGHDN and CDR2 is FVKESK in the germline V gene.

This chain uses TRBV11-2 with TRBJ1-3; TRBD1 might be the D (5 bases). The CDR3 has 15 amino acids. Trimming took off 1 base at V and 7 bases at J, with 14 bases between the two ends. The germline V gene encodes CDR1 SGHAT and CDR2 FQNNGV. This chain's CDR3 is CASSLGWLRGNTIYF. The CDR3 DNA reads as TGTGCCAGCAGCTTAGGTTGGCTAAGGGGCAACACCATATATTTT. Supplemented by reference TRBV11-2 and TRBJ1-3, the full variable domain reads EAGVAQSPRYKIIEKRQSVAFWCNPISGHATLYWYQQILGQGPKLLIQFQNNGVVDDSQLPKDRFSAERLKGVDSTLKIQPAKLEDSAVYLCASSLGWLRGNTIYFGEGSWLTVV.

The V call is TRBV30, the J call TRBJ1-2; possibly TRBD1 for D (5 bases). The CDR3 has 15 amino acids. V was pared by 6 bases and J by 0 bases, with 17 bases between. Germline V gene data show CDR1 as GTSNPN and CDR2 as SVGIG (reference sequence). CDR3 sequence (DNA): TGTGCCTGCAAGGGACCCGGAGGTCCTAACTATGGCTACACCTTC. This encodes CACKGPGGPNYGYTF. Full variable domain (missing parts from reference TRBV30 and TRBJ1-2): SQTIHQWPATLVQPVGSPLSLECTVEGTSNPNLYWYRQAAGRGLQLLFYSVGIGQISSEVPQNLSASRPQDRQFILSSKKLLLSDSGFYLCACKGPGGPNYGYTFGSGTRLTVV.

This rearrangement joins TRBV15 to TRBJ2-7, with D possibly TRBD2 on 7 matching bases. Germline assignment: CDR1 LNHNV and CDR2 YYDKDF (reference sequence). Trimming removed 1 base at V and 2 bases at J, with 12 bases between. There are 15 residues in the CDR3. CDR3 bases: TGTGCCACCAGCAGAGGGGCGGGGGCAACCTACGAGCAGTACTTC. This sequence encodes CATSRGAGATYEQYF.

The sample holds one count of this clone. This chain links TRBV6-5 with TRBJ2-1; no reliable D call. The CDR3 is 11 residues long. Trimming took 1 base from V and 8 from J, leaving 3 bases between them. CDR1 MNHEY and CDR2 SVGAGI come from the germline V gene. The CDR3 sequence is CASSYLDEQFF. DNA for the CDR3: TGTGCCAGCAGTTACTTGGATGAGCAGTTCTTC.

A word on this clone: Within the sample, other DNA sequences also encode this same CDR3. V usage is TRBV6-4 and J usage is TRBJ2-1, with 9 bases aligning to TRBD2. J gave up 1 base and V 3 bases, and 1 base lay outside the gene matches. CDR1 is MRHNA, CDR2 SNTAGT, per germline. The CDR3 covers 15 residues. CDR3 region: CASSDSGSSYNEQFF. The DNA for the CDR3 is TGTGCCAGCAGTGATAGCGGGAGTTCCTACAATGAGCAGTTCTTC.

The chain is built from TRBV4-3 and TRBJ2-3; 7 bases line up with TRBD2. The CDR3 sequence is 17 residues long. CDR1 is LGHNA, CDR2 YSLEER, per germline. J gave up 1 base and V 2 bases, and 9 bases lay outside the gene matches. CDR3 sequence: CASSQQSSGTGTDTQYF. DNA for the CDR3: TGCGCCAGCAGCCAACAGTCTAGCGGAACCGGCACAGATACGCAGTATTTT.

CDR3 amino acids: CASRGTGEASYTF. The CDR3 bases are TGTGCCAGCAGGGGGACAGGGGAAGCGAGCTACACCTTC. This sequence joins TRBV6-5 and TRBJ1-2, with TRBD1 matching 10 bases. The germline V gene has CDR1 MNHEY and CDR2 SVGAGI. This CDR3 has 13 residues. J was trimmed by 9 bases and V by 6 bases; bases with no gene match: 7.

The chain combines TRBV4-1 with TRBJ1-2, with D uncertain. This CDR3 comprises 16 residues. Germline CDR1 and CDR2: MGHRA and YSYEKL. Trimming cost V 1 base and J 4 bases, with 16 bases left between them. CDR3 bases: TGCGCCAGCAGCCAAGGGCAGTTGCAGGAGCGCTATGGCTACACCTTC. Translating it yields CASSQGQLQERYGYTF.

The V call is TRBV19, the J call TRBJ2-1; TRBD2 might be the D (6 bases). Germline CDR1 LNHDA, CDR2 SQIVND (reference sequence). Trimming shortened V by 7 bases and J by 2 bases, and 15 bases separated the two germline ends. The CDR3 contains 15 residues. In DNA form, the CDR3 reads TGTGCCAGTACGGCTCAGGGACTTCCCTACAATGAGCAGTTCTTC. Its protein product is CASTAQGLPYNEQFF.

Notes on this clone: The same CDR3 can be traced to other DNA sequences in this sample. The chain employs TRBV27 and TRBJ1-5; D uncertain. CDR3 length: 13 residues. The germline CDR1 and CDR2 sequences are MNHEY and SMNVEV (reference sequence). V lost 0 bases and J lost 1, with 1 base in between. The CDR3 spells CASSLSSNQPQHF. The CDR3 DNA sequence: TGTGCCAGCAGTTTATCGAGCAATCAGCCCCAGCATTTT.

CDR3 DNA: TGTGCCAGCAGCTTAGACGGGAGGAATCTGGTGCAGTACTTC. Its translation is CASSLDGRNLVQYF. V gene TRBV7-8 combines with J gene TRBJ2-7, with TRBD2 matching over 7 bases. After removal of 1 base from V and 9 bases from J, the junction contained 9 bases not matched to a gene. The CDR3 is made up of 14 amino acids. The V gene's germline CDR1 is SGHVS and CDR2 FQNEAQ. The full variable domain, rest sourced from reference TRBV7-8 and TRBJ2-7, is GAGVSQSPRYKVAKRGQDVALRCDPISGHVSLFWYQQALGQGPEFLTYFQNEAQLDKSGLPSDRFFAERPEGSVSTLKIQRTQQEDSAVYLCASSLDGRNLVQYFGPGTRLTVT.

The rearrangement joins TRBV30 to TRBJ1-1; no clear D. Trimming left V 6 bases short and J 2 bases short, with 10 bases between. Germline V CDR1 and CDR2: GTSNPN, SVGIG (reference sequence). CDR3 length: 12 residues. This CDR3 reads CACPTTNTEAFF. The DNA of the CDR3 is TGTGCCTGTCCGACCACTAACACTGAAGCTTTCTTT.

This chain connects TRBV4-2 to TRBJ2-5; weak D call: TRBD2 (6 bases). This CDR3 region has 17 residues. The V and J ends lost 1 base and 2 bases respectively, with 17 bases between them. Germline lookup yields CDR1 LGHNA and CDR2 YNFKEQ. CDR3 DNA: TGTGCCAGCAGCCAAGCCGCCACTGCGGGACGTCAAGAGACCCAGTACTTC. Protein sequence: CASSQAATAGRQETQYF.

The V gene is TRBV11-2, the J gene TRBJ2-1, with D possibly being TRBD2 (6 bases). This CDR3 contains 17 residues. V gave up 5 bases and J gave up 3 bases, with 20 bases separating them. CDR1 and CDR2 from the germline V gene are SGHAT and FQNNGV. CDR3 nucleotide sequence: TGTGCCAGCAGCCGCCAACCGACTAGTGTTCTCTACAATGAGCAGTTCTTC. As protein: CASSRQPTSVLYNEQFF.

The V gene is TRBV9, the J gene TRBJ2-5; D uncertain. The V end lost 4 bases, the J end lost 2 bases, and 3 bases lay between the germline ends. Germline V gives CDR1 SGDLS, CDR2 YYNGEE. There are 11 residues in the CDR3. DNA of the CDR3: TGTGCCAGCAGCTTTCAAGAGACCCAGTACTTC. It translates to CASSFQETQYF.

The genes are TRBV7-8 and TRBJ2-1, with D unresolved. Germline CDR1 reads SGHVS; CDR2 reads FQNEAQ. The V end lost 1 base, the J end lost 4 bases, and 11 bases lay between the germline ends. The CDR3 consists of 15 residues. CDR3 bases: TGTGCCAGCAGCTTAGAAGCCCCCCATTACAATGAGCAGTTCTTC. Encoded protein: CASSLEAPHYNEQFF. Complete variable domain (other parts from reference TRBV7-8 and TRBJ2-1): GAGVSQSPRYKVAKRGQDVALRCDPISGHVSLFWYQQALGQGPEFLTYFQNEAQLDKSGLPSDRFFAERPEGSVSTLKIQRTQQEDSAVYLCASSLEAPHYNEQFFGPGTRLTVL.

The V gene is TRBV6-4, the J gene TRBJ2-7; TRBD2 matches at 14 bases. CDR3 length equals 17 residues. Germline CDR1 reads MRHNA; CDR2 reads SNTAGT. The ends lost 2 bases at V and 2 bases at J; junction bases unmatched: 5. The chain's CDR3 is CASSDPKTSGRAYEQYF. The CDR3 DNA sequence: TGTGCCAGCAGTGACCCCAAGACTAGCGGGAGGGCCTACGAGCAGTACTTC.

DNA of the CDR3: TGTGCCAGCAGCCCGGGACTAGCGGTTATCTACGAGCAGTACTTC. It translates to CASSPGLAVIYEQYF. The J gene is TRBJ2-7, the V gene TRBV9, with 11 positions matching TRBD2. The trim removed 4 bases at V and 3 bases at J, leaving 6 bases unmatched. This CDR3 contains 15 residues. Per germline, CDR1 SGDLS and CDR2 YYNGEE.

CDR3 sequence (DNA): TGCGCCAGCAGCGGAGCACAGGGCAGAGGCGAGCAGTACTTC. Translated: CASSGAQGRGEQYF. The chain employs TRBV5-1 and TRBJ2-7, with a tentative D call TRBD1 (6 bases). CDR1 and CDR2 (germline): SGHRS, YFSETQ. V was trimmed by 4 bases and J by 6 bases, leaving 17 bases between them. This CDR3 is built from 14 residues.

In DNA form, the CDR3 reads TGCGCCAGCAGCCAAGATCTGGCGGGAACGGCGCAGTATTTT. It translates to CASSQDLAGTAQYF. The genes are TRBV4-3 and TRBJ2-3; tentative D call: TRBD2 (6 bases). Germline V lookup: CDR1 LGHNA, CDR2 YSLEER. The V gene lost 0 bases and the J gene lost 10 bases, with 14 bases spanning the gap. This CDR3 contains 14 residues.

The rearrangement uses TRBV6-5 and TRBJ1-6; tentative D call: TRBD1 (6 bases). CDR3 length: 15 amino acids. In germline, CDR1 is MNHEY, CDR2 SVGAGI. The V and J ends lost 6 bases and 7 bases respectively, with 16 bases between them. The CDR3 loop reads CASSATGPGNSPLHF. The CDR3 DNA follows: TGTGCCAGCAGCGCGACAGGCCCTGGCAATTCACCCCTCCACTTT.